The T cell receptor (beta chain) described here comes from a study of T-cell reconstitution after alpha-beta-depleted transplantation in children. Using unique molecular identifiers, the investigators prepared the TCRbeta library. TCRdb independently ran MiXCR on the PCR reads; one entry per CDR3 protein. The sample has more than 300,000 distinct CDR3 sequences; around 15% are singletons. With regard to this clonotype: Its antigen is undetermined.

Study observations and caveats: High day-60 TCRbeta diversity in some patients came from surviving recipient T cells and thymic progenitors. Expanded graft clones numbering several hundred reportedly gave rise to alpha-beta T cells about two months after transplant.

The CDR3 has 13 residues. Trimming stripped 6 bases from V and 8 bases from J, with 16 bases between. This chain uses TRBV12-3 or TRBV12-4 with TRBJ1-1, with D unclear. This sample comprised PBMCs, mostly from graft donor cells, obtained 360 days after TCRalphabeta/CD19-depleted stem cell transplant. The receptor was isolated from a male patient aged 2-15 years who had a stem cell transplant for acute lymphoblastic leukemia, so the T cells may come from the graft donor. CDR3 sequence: CASSPARWLEAFF. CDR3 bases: TGTGCCAGCAGCCCTGCGCGGTGGTTGGAAGCTTTCTTT.